These 18 T cell receptor beta chains came from one sample sequenced in a study of T cell changes during pregnancy in multiple sclerosis. The table came from immunoSEQ multiplex PCR; TCRdb's copy has only in-frame clones and leaves some out. The table has 12,000 or so clones, roughly 94% seen once; the top ten hold around 0.3%. The specimen was CD4+ T cells from peripheral blood mononuclear cells, collected before pregnancy. These TCRs come from a female donor with multiple sclerosis, enrolled in a pregnancy study.

The DNA for the CDR3 is TGCGCCAGCAGCCGCGGGACAGGGAGGGTGAACACTGAAGCTTTCTTT. It specifies CASSRGTGRVNTEAFF. The V call is TRBV4-1, the J call TRBJ1-1; 9 bases match TRBD1. The V and J ends lost 4 bases and 0 bases, in that order; junction bases with no gene match: 6. This CDR3 has 16 residues. Per the germline V gene, CDR1 is MGHRA and CDR2 is YSYEKL.

This clone has more than one count but fewer than ten. The chain couples TRBV29-1 to TRBJ1-1; 7 bases line up with TRBD1. The germline V gene has CDR1 SQVTM and CDR2 ANQGSEA. The CDR3 consists of 13 residues. The V gene end was trimmed by 4 bases and the J gene end by 2 bases; junction bases not matched to a gene: 4. The chain's CDR3 is CSVAQGFNTEAFF. The CDR3 DNA follows: TGCAGCGTTGCACAGGGGTTTAACACTGAAGCTTTCTTT.

This clone was seen a single time. The V call is TRBV14, the J call TRBJ1-2; TRBD1 matches 7 bases. Trimming took 0 bases from V and 7 from J; bases not matched to a gene: 11. Germline V lookup: CDR1 SGHDN, CDR2 FVKESK. The CDR3 covers 16 residues. CDR3 bases: TGTGCCAGCAGCCAAGATGGTGGCAGGGGGACGGGTGGCTACACCTTC. Translation gives CASSQDGGRGTGGYTF.

V gene TRBV6-1 combines with J gene TRBJ2-3; 7 bases match TRBD1. Germline V gene lookup returns CDR1 MNHNS and CDR2 SASEGT. CDR3 length equals 13 residues. J was trimmed by 4 bases and V by 3 bases; bases with no gene match: 1. CDR3 sequence (DNA): TGTGCCAGCAGTGAGGGACAGTCAGATACGCAGTATTTT. It encodes CASSEGQSDTQYF.

The chain joins TRBV13 to TRBJ1-1; 7 bases agree with TRBD1. Trimming at V came to 5 bases and at J to 3 bases, leaving 9 bases not matched to a gene. CDR1 and CDR2 (germline): PRHDT, FYEKMQ (reference sequence). The CDR3 consists of 15 residues. The CDR3 region is CASSLPQGIDTEAFF. CDR3 nucleotide sequence: TGTGCCAGCAGCCTACCACAGGGGATCGACACTGAAGCTTTCTTT. Variable domain in full (rest from reference TRBV13 and TRBJ1-1): AAGVIQSPRHLIKEKRETATLKCYPIPRHDTVYWYQQGPGQDPQFLISFYEKMQSDKGSIPDRFSAQQFSDYHSELNMSSLELGDSALYFCASSLPQGIDTEAFFGQGTRLTVV.

V usage is TRBV7-9 and J usage is TRBJ1-1; 7 nucleotides match TRBD1. This CDR3 comprises 13 residues. V was pared by 8 bases and J by 1 base, with 4 bases of the junction left unmatched. Looked up from germline, CDR1 is SEHNR and CDR2 is FQNEAQ (reference sequence). CDR3 nucleotide sequence: TGTGCCAGCGGGGGGACAGAGAACACTGAAGCTTTCTTT. This encodes CASGGTENTEAFF.

The CDR3 nucleotides read TGTGCCAGCTCGTCCGGGACAGATGTCAATCAGCCCCAGCATTTT. Translating gives CASSSGTDVNQPQHF. This chain connects TRBV18 to TRBJ1-5; 7 bases are a match to TRBD1. V trimming: 6 bases; J trimming: 3 bases; junction bases outside the gene matches: 8. Per germline, CDR1 KGHSH and CDR2 LQKENI. The CDR3 is 15 amino acids.

V is TRBV6-5 and J is TRBJ2-3, with a tentative D call TRBD1 (5 bases). V lost 10 bases to trimming and J lost 4 bases, with 21 bases between them. This CDR3 comprises 15 residues. Germline V gene data show CDR1 as MNHEY and CDR2 as SVGAGI. CDR3 in amino acids: CAIRARGAAPDTQYF. For the CDR3, the DNA is TGTGCCATCCGCGCTAGGGGCGCAGCCCCAGATACGCAGTATTTT.

The chain recombines TRBV5-5 with TRBJ2-5, with TRBD1 matching over 7 bases. CDR1 and CDR2 from the germline V gene are SGHKS and YYEKEE (reference sequence). The CDR3 loop spans 15 amino acids. J lost 1 base, V lost 3 bases, and 6 bases had no gene match. The CDR3 protein is CASSSPGTAQETQYF. The CDR3 coding sequence is TGTGCCAGCAGCTCTCCGGGGACAGCCCAAGAGACCCAGTACTTC.

The genes are TRBV5-1 and TRBJ2-7; 7 bases are shared with TRBD1. Per germline, CDR1 SGHRS and CDR2 YFSETQ. This CDR3 contains 14 residues. With 4 bases clipped from V and 0 bases from J, the junction kept 4 bases outside the gene matches. The chain's CDR3 is CASSGDSHSYEQYF. The CDR3 DNA sequence: TGCGCCAGCAGCGGGGACAGCCACTCCTACGAGCAGTACTTC.

This chain joins TRBV18 and TRBJ2-7, with D unresolved. Between the trimmed V and J ends, which lost 2 bases and 2 bases, there was a span of 10 bases. Looked up from germline, CDR1 is KGHSH and CDR2 is LQKENI. The CDR3 has 14 amino acids. The chain's CDR3 is CASSPIPQTYEQYF. The CDR3 DNA reads as TGTGCCAGCTCACCAATTCCCCAGACCTACGAGCAGTACTTC.

This clone occurred a few times. The chain links TRBV7-9 to TRBJ1-1, with D tentatively TRBD1 (6 bases). The germline CDR1 and CDR2 sequences are SEHNR and FQNEAQ (reference sequence). CDR3 size: 12 residues. V shed 5 bases and J shed 6 bases, with 10 bases lying between them. As DNA, the CDR3 is TGTGCCAGCAGCGCGGACAGTTCTGAAGCTTTCTTT. Its translation: CASSADSSEAFF.

This rearrangement joins TRBV7-2 to TRBJ2-2; D possibly corresponds to TRBD1 (6 bases). V gave up 3 bases and J gave up 1 base, with 12 bases separating them. CDR1 and CDR2 from the germline V gene are SGHTA and FQGNSA. CDR3 length equals 16 residues. The CDR3 DNA sequence: TGTGCCAGCAGCTTGGGACACACGATGAACACCGGGGAGCTGTTTTTT. It translates to CASSLGHTMNTGELFF.

This chain joins TRBV5-6 and TRBJ1-6, with D possibly TRBD1 on 5 matching bases. The CDR3 length is 13 residues. V was trimmed by 4 bases and J by 10 bases, leaving 12 bases between them. In germline, CDR1 is SGHDT, CDR2 YYEEEE. The CDR3 loop reads CASSPGGVSPLHF. Written as DNA, the CDR3 is TGTGCCAGCAGCCCGGGGGGAGTCTCACCCCTCCACTTT.

The V gene is TRBV9, the J gene TRBJ1-3; D not certain. This CDR3 has 13 amino acids. Germline assignment: CDR1 SGDLS and CDR2 YYNGEE. V was shortened by 5 bases and J by 0 bases, with 6 bases between the two germline ends. The CDR3 DNA sequence: TGTGCCAGCAGTACATTCTCTGGAAACACCATATATTTT. Its protein is CASSTFSGNTIYF.

The CDR3 region is CASSPRQGNYEQYF. The CDR3, as DNA: TGTGCCAGCTCACCAAGACAGGGAAACTACGAGCAGTACTTC. The rearrangement links TRBV18 to TRBJ2-5; 7 positions match TRBD1. The J call is doubtful: the DNA matches TRBJ2-7 better. This CDR3 region has 14 residues. Germline CDR1 and CDR2: KGHSH and LQKENI.

The CDR3 DNA sequence: TGTGCCAGCACCTTAACGGGGGGGCGAGTCGATGAGCAGTTCTTC. Amino acids: CASTLTGGRVDEQFF. The V gene is TRBV19, the J gene TRBJ2-1; TRBD2 matches at 8 bases. CDR3 length: 15 amino acids. The V gene's germline CDR1 is LNHDA and CDR2 SQIVND (reference sequence). V lost 9 bases, J lost 8 bases, and 15 bases stayed unmatched.

This chain connects TRBV5-1 to TRBJ2-3; 7 bases are a match to TRBD1. The CDR3 length is 16 residues. The V gene end was trimmed by 2 bases and the J gene end by 2 bases; junction bases not matched to a gene: 8. Per the germline V gene, CDR1 is SGHRS and CDR2 is YFSETQ. Written as DNA, the CDR3 is TGCGCCAGCAGCTTTAGGGGGCCTCGCCCCACAGATACGCAGTATTTT. This sequence encodes CASSFRGPRPTDTQYF.